This passage covers 27 T cell receptor beta chains from one sample sequenced in a study of cytomegalovirus exposure and HLA in healthy donors. Primers for the PCR totalled 60 Vbeta and 13 Jbeta. The repertoire was sequenced with immunoSEQ multiplex PCR; TCRdb's copy has only in-frame clones and lacks some. The sample contains some 180,000 clones, 9.5% of which appear only once. Sequencing input: PBMCs. Receptor source: a woman between 25 and 40 years old in good health and CMV-seropositive.

This chain uses TRBV7-9 with TRBJ2-3; tentative D call: TRBD1 (5 bases). The CDR3 totals 14 residues. CDR1 is SEHNR and CDR2 is FQNEAQ in the germline V gene (reference sequence). Trimming removed 6 bases at V and 1 base at J, with 11 bases between. CDR3 residues: CASRDTGGTDTQYF. In DNA form, the CDR3 reads TGTGCCAGCAGGGACACCGGTGGCACAGATACGCAGTATTTT.

This clone occurred a few times. The rearrangement uses TRBV5-4 and TRBJ2-7; 9 positions match TRBD1. The CDR3 is 15 residues long. V was pared by 4 bases and J by 5 bases, with 10 bases of the junction left unmatched. Germline CDR1 reads SGHNT; CDR2 reads YYREEE (reference sequence). Here the CDR3 DNA reads TGTGCCAGCAGCGCCTCTGGGACAGGGATCCACGAGCAGTACTTC. It specifies CASSASGTGIHEQYF. Supplemented by reference TRBV5-4 and TRBJ2-7, the full variable domain reads ETGVTQSPTHLIKTRGQQVTLRCSSQSGHNTVSWYQQALGQGPQFIFQYYREEENGRGNFPPRFSGLQFPNYSSELNVNALELDDSALYLCASSASGTGIHEQYFGPGTRLTVT.

The sample holds many counts of this clone. The rearrangement joins TRBV4-1 to TRBJ1-2, with D perhaps TRBD1 (5 bases). Germline V gene data show CDR1 as MGHRA and CDR2 as YSYEKL. V shed 5 bases and J shed 1 base, with 8 bases lying between them. The CDR3 is made up of 13 amino acids. The CDR3 DNA is TGCGCCAGCAGCTCCGACAGTAACTATGGCTACACCTTC. Protein product: CASSSDSNYGYTF.

CDR3 sequence: CASSPDTYNTEAFF. CDR3 DNA sequence: TGTGCCAGCAGCCCGGACACATACAACACTGAAGCTTTCTTT. The V gene is TRBV7-6, the J gene TRBJ1-1; D possibly corresponds to TRBD1 (5 bases). The CDR3 is made up of 14 amino acids. Germline V gene data show CDR1 as SGHVS and CDR2 as FNYEAQ. V was clipped by 5 bases and J by 2 bases, with 12 bases between them.

About this clone: Compared with germline, one end of the junction differs, possibly owing to a read error. The chain links TRBV9 to TRBJ2-6, with 7 nucleotides matching TRBD1. The germline V gene encodes CDR1 SGDLS and CDR2 YYNGEE. This CDR3 spans 19 amino acids. This CDR3 reads CASSVAKGAYSSEANVLTF. Written as DNA, the CDR3 is TGTGCCAGCAGCGTAGCTAAGGGGGCCTACAGCTCTGAGGCCAACGTCCTGACTTTC.

This clone was observed a few times. The CDR3 here is CASDRGSDEQYF. The CDR3 DNA is TGCGCCAGCGACAGGGGAAGCGACGAGCAGTACTTC. This chain uses TRBV10-2 with TRBJ2-7, with TRBD1 matching 8 bases. Germline CDR1 reads WSHSY; CDR2 reads SAAADI. V lost 8 bases to trimming and J lost 5 bases; unmatched junction nucleotides: 5. CDR3 length equals 12 residues.

This chain links TRBV10-3 with TRBJ2-1; maybe TRBD2 (6 bases). Germline CDR1 ENHRY, CDR2 SYGVKD. V shed 5 bases and J shed 6 bases, with 23 bases lying between them. The CDR3 length is 17 residues. CDR3: CAISTALGGGPSNEQFF. In nucleotides, the CDR3 is TGTGCCATCAGTACCGCGTTGGGGGGAGGCCCTTCCAATGAGCAGTTCTTC.

V and J are TRBV15 and TRBJ2-5; TRBD2 matches 9 bases. The CDR3 has 16 amino acids. Trimming removed 3 bases from V and 0 bases from J; junction bases left unmatched: 5. Germline V gives CDR1 LNHNV, CDR2 YYDKDF (reference sequence). The CDR3 nucleotides are TGTGCCACCAGCAGCGGGAAGCGGGAGGACCAAGAGACCCAGTACTTC. It encodes CATSSGKREDQETQYF.

The rearrangement links TRBV18 to TRBJ1-5; TRBD1 matches at 7 bases. CDR1 KGHSH and CDR2 LQKENI come from the germline V gene. V lost 2 bases to trimming and J lost 5 bases; unmatched junction nucleotides: 9. The CDR3 runs 16 residues. The CDR3 spells CASSPRRGLQDQPQHF. The DNA of the CDR3 is TGTGCCAGCTCACCAAGAAGGGGGCTTCAGGATCAGCCCCAGCATTTT.

The chain combines TRBV7-3 with TRBJ2-2; 11 bases are shared with TRBD2. Unmatched junction bases numbered 2, after V lost 5 bases and J lost 6 bases. This CDR3 contains 14 residues. Germline assignment: CDR1 SGHTA and CDR2 FQGTGA. The CDR3 DNA reads TGTGCCAGCAGCAGTAGCGGGAGGGCCGGGGAGCTGTTTTTT. Residues: CASSSSGRAGELFF.

The rearrangement joins TRBV18 to TRBJ2-5; D remains unclear. V gave up 3 bases and J gave up 7 bases, with 9 bases separating them. CDR3 length: 12 residues. Germline CDR1 is KGHSH and CDR2 is LQKENI. DNA for the CDR3: TGTGCCAGCTCACCTTCCTCAGGGACCCAGTACTTC. Translated: CASSPSSGTQYF.

This clone was observed a handful of times. This chain joins TRBV29-1 and TRBJ1-2; D possibly corresponds to TRBD1 (6 bases). This CDR3 is built from 12 residues. Trimming removed 5 bases from V and 8 bases from J, with 15 bases in between. CDR1 and CDR2 (germline): SQVTM, ANQGSEA. The CDR3 is CSVTQGTRGYTF. Written as DNA, the CDR3 is TGCAGCGTTACACAGGGCACTCGGGGCTACACCTTC.

V usage is TRBV5-1 and J usage is TRBJ1-1; 7 positions match TRBD1. The trim removed 4 bases at V and 0 bases at J, leaving 12 bases unmatched. The germline CDR1 and CDR2 sequences are SGHRS and YFSETQ. The CDR3 covers 17 residues. CDR3 amino acids: CASSPFPGQKVNTEAFF. The CDR3 DNA is TGCGCCAGCAGCCCGTTCCCGGGACAGAAAGTGAACACTGAAGCTTTCTTT.

In its sample, this clone was seen a few times. The chain is built from TRBV6-1 and TRBJ2-7; no clear D gene. The CDR3 has 10 amino acids. The germline V and J ends were trimmed by 3 bases and 10 bases, with 7 bases remaining between them. The germline V gene encodes CDR1 MNHNS and CDR2 SASEGT. The CDR3 DNA reads TGTGCCAGCAGTGACCTTCCCCAGTACTTC. Translation gives CASSDLPQYF.

This clone was seen a few times. The CDR3 coding sequence is TGTGCCAGCTCACCAAGACTAGCAGGAGCAGACAATGAGCAGTTCTTC. Amino acids: CASSPRLAGADNEQFF. The chain uses TRBV18 and TRBJ2-1; 7 bases align to TRBD2. This CDR3 is built from 16 residues. Germline assignment: CDR1 KGHSH and CDR2 LQKENI. V trimming: 2 bases; J trimming: 5 bases; junction bases outside the gene matches: 9. Full variable domain (outside the CDR3, taken from reference TRBV18 and TRBJ2-1): NAGVMQNPRHLVRRRGQEARLRCSPMKGHSHVYWYRQLPEEGLKFMVYLQKENIIDESGMPKERFSAEFPKEGPSILRIQQVVRGDSAAYFCASSPRLAGADNEQFFGPGTRLTVL.

This clone came up a few times. CDR3 loop: CSVEPGNTEAFF. In nucleotides, the CDR3 is TGCAGCGTTGAGCCGGGGAACACTGAAGCTTTCTTT. The chain employs TRBV29-1 and TRBJ1-1; D gene unclear. With 3 bases removed from V and 1 base from J, the gap between germline ends came to 6 bases. This CDR3 contains 12 residues. The V gene's germline CDR1 is SQVTM and CDR2 ANQGSEA. Combining the CDR3 with reference TRBV29-1 and TRBJ1-1 gives the whole variable domain SAVISQKPSRDICQRGTSLTIQCQVDSQVTMMFWYRQQPGQSLTLIATANQGSEATYESGFVIDKFPISRPNLTFSTLTVSNMSPEDSSIYLCSVEPGNTEAFFGQGTRLTVV.

This sequence joins TRBV5-6 and TRBJ2-1; perhaps TRBD1 as D (5 bases). Germline V gives CDR1 SGHDT, CDR2 YYEEEE. V shed 2 bases and J shed 10 bases, with 7 bases lying between them. The CDR3 spans 11 residues. The CDR3 spells CASSFRQEQFF. The CDR3 DNA follows: TGTGCCAGCAGCTTCCGACAGGAGCAGTTCTTC.

The chain recombines TRBV6-6 with TRBJ1-5; a weak D match, TRBD1 (5 bases). Trimming removed 6 bases at V and 1 base at J, with 10 bases between. The CDR3 contains 14 residues. Germline CDR1 reads MNHNY; CDR2 reads SVGAGI (reference sequence). For the CDR3, the DNA is TGTGCCAGCAGCCGGGACTTCAGCAATCAGCCCCAGCATTTT. Protein product: CASSRDFSNQPQHF.

The CDR3 DNA reads as TGCAGCGCCAGAACGGAGACCCAGTACTTC. Translated, it gives CSARTETQYF. J is TRBJ2-5 and V is TRBV29-1; D is unclear. This CDR3 region has 10 residues. Germline V gene data show CDR1 as SQVTM and CDR2 as ANQGSEA. Trimming took off 7 bases at V and 5 bases at J, with 8 bases between the two ends. Using reference TRBV29-1 and TRBJ2-5 for the parts outside the CDR3, the full variable domain is SAVISQKPSRDICQRGTSLTIQCQVDSQVTMMFWYRQQPGQSLTLIATANQGSEATYESGFVIDKFPISRPNLTFSTLTVSNMSPEDSSIYLCSARTETQYFGPGTRLLVL.

The chain carries TRBV11-2 and TRBJ2-1; 7 bases agree with TRBD1. The CDR3 contains 15 residues. CDR1 is SGHAT and CDR2 is FQNNGV in the germline V gene. V lost 3 bases and J lost 10; bases outside the gene matches: 12. DNA for the CDR3: TGTGCCAGCAGCTTTCTGACAGGGAGTTTTGGCGAGCAGTTCTTC. Its protein is CASSFLTGSFGEQFF.

The chain joins TRBV9 to TRBJ2-1; no clear D. The V end lost 0 bases, the J end lost 6 bases, and 10 bases lay between the germline ends. Germline CDR1 and CDR2: SGDLS and YYNGEE. The CDR3 loop spans 14 amino acids. CDR3 bases: TGTGCCAGCAGCGTAGGGGCTAACGGCAATGAGCAGTTCTTC. It encodes CASSVGANGNEQFF.

The chain links TRBV27 to TRBJ2-2, with 7 bases identical to TRBD1. With 6 bases clipped from V and 0 bases from J, the junction kept 7 bases outside the gene matches. Germline CDR1 MNHEY, CDR2 SMNVEV (reference sequence). The CDR3 is 16 residues long. The CDR3 region is CASRIQGPANTGELFF. The CDR3 coding sequence is TGTGCCAGCAGAATACAGGGGCCGGCGAACACCGGGGAGCTGTTTTTT.

This clone was observed a handful of times. Other nucleotide sequences in the sample specify the same CDR3. J is TRBJ2-1 and V is TRBV9, with 7 bases identical to TRBD2. The junction had 5 bases not matched to a gene; V was cut back by 2 bases and J by 3 bases. The CDR3 is 15 amino acids. Germline V gene lookup returns CDR1 SGDLS and CDR2 YYNGEE. The CDR3 protein is CASSVASGFYNEQFF. The DNA of the CDR3 is TGTGCCAGCAGCGTCGCTAGCGGTTTCTACAATGAGCAGTTCTTC. The variable domain in full, with the rest retrieved from reference TRBV9 and TRBJ2-1, is DSGVTQTPKHLITATGQRVTLRCSPRSGDLSVYWYQQSLDQGLQFLIQYYNGEERAKGNILERFSAQQFPDLHSELNLSSLELGDSALYFCASSVASGFYNEQFFGPGTRLTVL.

The table lists this clone with a few counts. J is TRBJ2-1 and V is TRBV27; D not resolved. The CDR3 extends over 14 amino acids. Germline loops: CDR1 MNHEY, CDR2 SMNVEV (reference sequence). The ends were cut back, 5 bases at V and 7 bases at J, with 15 bases in the middle. CDR3 in amino acids: CASSTPPRSNEQFF. The CDR3 coding sequence is TGTGCCAGCAGTACCCCACCACGGTCTAATGAGCAGTTCTTC.

A word on this clone: A read error may account for a junction end that differs from germline. V usage is TRBV6-1 and J usage is TRBJ2-5; TRBD1 might be the D (5 bases). The CDR3 has 13 amino acids. Germline-derived CDR1 and CDR2 are MNHNS and SASEGT. CDR3 loop: CASSVGVKRGLDF. CDR3 sequence (DNA): TGTGCCAGCAGTGTAGGGGTAAAAAGGGGCCTGGACTTC.

The chain has TRBV10-1 and TRBJ2-7; D gene uncertain. V lost 5 bases and J 0 bases, leaving 5 bases between the germline ends. The CDR3 is 12 amino acids. The germline V gene encodes CDR1 WNHNN and CDR2 SYGVQD (reference sequence). DNA of the CDR3: TGCGCCAGCAGTCCTAACTCCTACGAGCAGTACTTC. This sequence encodes CASSPNSYEQYF.

This clone was counted only a few times. The rearrangement uses TRBV15 and TRBJ1-1; perhaps TRBD1 as D (5 bases). There are 13 residues in the CDR3. Germline lookup yields CDR1 LNHNV and CDR2 YYDKDF (reference sequence). Trimming stripped 8 bases from V and 3 bases from J, with 13 bases between. The CDR3 region is CATRRGADTEAFF. CDR3 coding DNA: TGTGCCACCCGGAGAGGGGCTGACACTGAAGCTTTCTTT.